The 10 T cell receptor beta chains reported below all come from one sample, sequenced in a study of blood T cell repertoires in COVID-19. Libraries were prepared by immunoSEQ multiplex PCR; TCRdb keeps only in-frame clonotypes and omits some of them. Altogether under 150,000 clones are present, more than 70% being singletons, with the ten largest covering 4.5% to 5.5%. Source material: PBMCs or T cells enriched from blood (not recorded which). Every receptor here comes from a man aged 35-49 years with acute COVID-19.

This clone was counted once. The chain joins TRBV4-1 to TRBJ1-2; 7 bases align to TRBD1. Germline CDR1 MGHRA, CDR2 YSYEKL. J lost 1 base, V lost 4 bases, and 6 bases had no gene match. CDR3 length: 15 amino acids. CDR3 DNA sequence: TGCGCCAGCAGCCCCCTAGGGGACAGTAACTATGGCTACACCTTC. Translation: CASSPLGDSNYGYTF.

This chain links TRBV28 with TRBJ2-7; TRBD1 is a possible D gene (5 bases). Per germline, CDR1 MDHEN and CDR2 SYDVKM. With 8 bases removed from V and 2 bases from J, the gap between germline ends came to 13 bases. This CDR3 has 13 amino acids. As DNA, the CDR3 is TGTGCCAGCGGTCCATTACAGGCCTACGAGCAGTACTTC. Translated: CASGPLQAYEQYF.

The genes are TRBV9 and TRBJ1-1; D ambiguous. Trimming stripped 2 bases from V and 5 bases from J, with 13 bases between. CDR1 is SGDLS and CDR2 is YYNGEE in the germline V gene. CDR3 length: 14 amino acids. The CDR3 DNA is TGTGCCAGCAGCGTCACCCCGGGAGGGACTGAAGCTTTCTTT. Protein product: CASSVTPGGTEAFF.

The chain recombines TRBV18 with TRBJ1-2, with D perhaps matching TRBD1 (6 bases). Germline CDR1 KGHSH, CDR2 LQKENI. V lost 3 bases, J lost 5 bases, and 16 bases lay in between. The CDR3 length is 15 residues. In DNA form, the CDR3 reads TGTGCCAGCTCACCTACAGGGAGGGCCGAGTATGGCTACACCTTC. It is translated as CASSPTGRAEYGYTF. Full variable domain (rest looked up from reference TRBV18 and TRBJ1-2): NAGVMQNPRHLVRRRGQEARLRCSPMKGHSHVYWYRQLPEEGLKFMVYLQKENIIDESGMPKERFSAEFPKEGPSILRIQQVVRGDSAAYFCASSPTGRAEYGYTFGSGTRLTVV.

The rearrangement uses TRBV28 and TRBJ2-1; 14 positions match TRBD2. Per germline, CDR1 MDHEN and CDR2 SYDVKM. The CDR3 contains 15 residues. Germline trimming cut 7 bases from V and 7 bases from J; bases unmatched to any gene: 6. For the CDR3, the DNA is TGTGCCAGCAAAGAGACTAGCGGGAGGGTAAATGAGCAGTTCTTC. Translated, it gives CASKETSGRVNEQFF.

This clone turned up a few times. This CDR3 reads CASSMNRATGANQPQHF. CDR3 coding DNA: TGTGCCAGTAGTATGAACCGGGCGACAGGGGCTAATCAGCCCCAGCATTTT. The V gene is TRBV19, the J gene TRBJ1-5, with TRBD1 matching over 8 bases. V dropped 3 bases and J dropped 4; count of bases not matched to a gene: 11. Germline V gene data show CDR1 as LNHDA and CDR2 as SQIVND (reference sequence). The length of the CDR3 is 17 residues.

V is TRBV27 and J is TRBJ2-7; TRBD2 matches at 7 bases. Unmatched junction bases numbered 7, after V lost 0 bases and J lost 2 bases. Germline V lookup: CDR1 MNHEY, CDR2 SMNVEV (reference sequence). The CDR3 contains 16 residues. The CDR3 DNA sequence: TGTGCCAGCAGTTTATCGAGGGGACTACGTGCCTACGAGCAGTACTTC. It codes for CASSLSRGLRAYEQYF.

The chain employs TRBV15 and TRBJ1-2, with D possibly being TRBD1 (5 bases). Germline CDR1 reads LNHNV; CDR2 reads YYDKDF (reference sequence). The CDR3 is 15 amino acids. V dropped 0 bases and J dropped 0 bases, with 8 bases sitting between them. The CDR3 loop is CATSRDRATNYGYTF. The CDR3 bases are TGTGCCACCAGCAGAGACAGGGCTACTAACTATGGCTACACCTTC.

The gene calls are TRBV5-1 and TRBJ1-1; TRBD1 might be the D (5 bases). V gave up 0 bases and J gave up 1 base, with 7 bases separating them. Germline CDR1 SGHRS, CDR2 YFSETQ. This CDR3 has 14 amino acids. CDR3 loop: CASSLDRQNTEAFF. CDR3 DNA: TGCGCCAGCAGCTTGGACAGGCAGAACACTGAAGCTTTCTTT.

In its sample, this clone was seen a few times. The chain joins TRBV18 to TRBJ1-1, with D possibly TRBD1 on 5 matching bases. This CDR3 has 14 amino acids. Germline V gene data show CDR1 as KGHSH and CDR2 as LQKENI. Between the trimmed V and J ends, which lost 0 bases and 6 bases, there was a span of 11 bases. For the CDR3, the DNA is TGTGCCAGCTCACCACCATGGAGGGACTCTGAAGCTTTCTTT. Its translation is CASSPPWRDSEAFF.